This TCR beta chain was recovered during a study of siplizumab effects on memory and regulatory T cells. This clone has a single count. The antigen is unknown. Study-level findings and limits: Roughly 75-96% of proliferating CD4+ or CD8+ clones lacked a naive or memory phenotype that could be assigned.

Roughly 100,000 TCR templates per sample were assayed. Profiling relied on immunoSEQ multiplex PCR, and the TCRdb table lists in-frame clones only, not all of them. The sample gives roughly 75,000 clones, just over 90% of which show up once; approximately 4.5% is in the top ten. Germline V lookup: CDR1 LNHDA, CDR2 SQIVND (reference sequence). Trimming pared 6 bases from V and 1 base from J, leaving 12 bases between. CDR3 size: 15 residues. The source of this sequence is a human donor in good health. Specimen: CD8+ T cells sorted from blood. This rearrangement joins TRBV19 to TRBJ1-4; D is possibly TRBD1 (5 bases). The DNA for the CDR3 is TGTGCCAGTAGGACAGAGATCTTAACTAATGAAAAACTGTTTTTT. Its protein is CASRTEILTNEKLFF.